The 29 T cell receptor beta chains listed next were all sequenced from one sample in a study of cytomegalovirus exposure and HLA in healthy donors. The PCR employed 60 Vbeta primers together with 13 Jbeta primers. Data came from immunoSEQ multiplex PCR; TCRdb stores just in-frame clones and leaves some out. This table holds 100,000 to 150,000 clones, 74% found once. Material: PBMCs. The receptors were gathered from a man aged 40-55 years in good health and CMV-seropositive.

This clone appeared a single time. The chain is built from TRBV4-2 and TRBJ2-2; no definite D call. From germline, CDR1 is LGHNA and CDR2 YNFKEQ. The CDR3 loop spans 15 amino acids. V shed 1 base and J shed 4 bases, with 10 bases lying between them. CDR3 protein: CASSQGRLGTGELFF. CDR3 DNA sequence: TGTGCCAGCAGCCAAGGCAGGCTGGGCACCGGGGAGCTGTTTTTT.

The chain couples TRBV4-2 to TRBJ2-5; no clear D. The CDR3 loop spans 16 amino acids. Trimming shortened V by 1 base and J by 4 bases, and 16 bases separated the two germline ends. In germline, CDR1 is LGHNA, CDR2 YNFKEQ. CDR3 DNA sequence: TGTGCCAGCAGCCAAGCGAGGCCCCCTGCTAGAGAGACCCAGTACTTC. Translation gives CASSQARPPARETQYF.

The chain is built from TRBV7-6 and TRBJ1-2; 9 bases match TRBD1. This CDR3 is 14 amino acids long. The V segment lost 1 base and the J segment 7 bases; nucleotides outside the gene matches: 4. Germline V gene data show CDR1 as SGHVS and CDR2 as FNYEAQ. CDR3 in DNA: TGTGCCAGCAGCTTAGGTGGGACAGGGACTGGCTACACCTTC. This encodes CASSLGGTGTGYTF.

This chain connects TRBV6-5 to TRBJ2-3, with D tentatively TRBD1 (6 bases). CDR1 and CDR2 from the germline V gene are MNHEY and SVGAGI. This CDR3 is 15 amino acids long. V gave up 2 bases and J gave up 5 bases, with 14 bases separating them. The CDR3, as DNA: TGTGCCAGCAGTTACAGGCAGGGGCAGAGAGATACGCAGTATTTT. It specifies CASSYRQGQRDTQYF.

This clone has just one count. Other nucleotide sequences in the sample specify the same CDR3. The genes are TRBV29-1 and TRBJ1-1, with D hard to call. The CDR3 runs to 12 residues. Germline CDR1 reads SQVTM; CDR2 reads ANQGSEA. Deletions cut 5 bases from V and 1 base from J, with 8 bases between. CDR3 sequence: CSVKRGNTEAFF. In DNA, the CDR3 is TGCAGCGTTAAGCGGGGGAACACTGAAGCTTTCTTT.

The gene calls are TRBV6-5 and TRBJ1-2, with 7 bases fitting TRBD1. From germline, CDR1 is MNHEY and CDR2 SVGAGI. V lost 6 bases, J lost 0 bases, and 7 bases stayed unmatched. The CDR3 is made up of 15 amino acids. The CDR3 DNA reads as TGTGCCAGCAGCCGTCGGGGACAGACTAACTATGGCTACACCTTC. Amino acid sequence: CASSRRGQTNYGYTF.

V usage is TRBV28 and J usage is TRBJ2-7; no clear D gene. The germline V and J ends were trimmed by 5 bases and 0 bases, with 14 bases remaining between them. The CDR3 loop spans 15 amino acids. CDR1 and CDR2 from the germline V gene are MDHEN and SYDVKM. The CDR3 DNA sequence: TGTGCCAGCAGTATCGCGGCACAAGTCTCCTACGAGCAGTACTTC. It yields the protein CASSIAAQVSYEQYF.

The chain has TRBV4-1 and TRBJ2-4, with 7 bases matching TRBD2. V was clipped by 0 bases and J by 6 bases; unmatched bases: 11. The CDR3 is 17 amino acids. Germline CDR1 is MGHRA and CDR2 is YSYEKL. CDR3 bases: TGCGCCAGCAGCCAAGACCCGGGGGGTGGCCCGGGAAACATTCAGTACTTC. Its protein is CASSQDPGGGPGNIQYF.

In regard to this clone: Relative to the germline gene, one junction end is altered; a read error may explain this. This sequence joins TRBV25-1 and TRBJ1-2; 7 nucleotides match TRBD1. The CDR3 sequence is 15 residues long. Germline V gene lookup returns CDR1 MGHDK and CDR2 SYGVNS. Here the CDR3 DNA reads TGTGCCAGCAGTGAGCAACGGGGCAGGGGGGATGGCCACACCTTC. It codes for CASSEQRGRGDGHTF.

This clone was found a few times. The CDR3 region is CASSLDWGTSGGLYF. CDR3 nucleotides: TGTGCCAGCAGCTTAGATTGGGGGACTAGCGGGGGGCTGTACTTC. The J gene is TRBJ2-7, the V gene TRBV7-2, with 15 bases lining up with TRBD2. V dropped 1 base and J dropped 12; count of bases not matched to a gene: 7. Germline V gene data show CDR1 as SGHTA and CDR2 as FQGNSA. This CDR3 has 15 amino acids.

The rearrangement joins TRBV29-1 to TRBJ1-1, with D possibly being TRBD1 (5 bases). Germline-derived CDR1 and CDR2 are SQVTM and ANQGSEA. Trimming took 5 bases from V and 11 from J, leaving 15 bases between them. CDR3 length: 11 amino acids. Here the CDR3 DNA reads TGCAGCGTTCAGGGCGGGGTCATCGCTTTCTTT. Translating gives CSVQGGVIAFF. Full variable domain (missing parts from reference TRBV29-1 and TRBJ1-1): SAVISQKPSRDICQRGTSLTIQCQVDSQVTMMFWYRQQPGQSLTLIATANQGSEATYESGFVIDKFPISRPNLTFSTLTVSNMSPEDSSIYLCSVQGGVIAFFGQGTRLTVV.

This chain joins TRBV5-4 and TRBJ2-2; 8 bases map to TRBD2. This CDR3 spans 16 amino acids. Per the germline V gene, CDR1 is SGHNT and CDR2 is YYREEE (reference sequence). V lost 4 bases and J lost 4; bases outside the gene matches: 9. The CDR3 nucleotides are TGTGCCAGCAGCACCGCCGGGACTAGAAGCACCGGGGAGCTGTTTTTT. Translation: CASSTAGTRSTGELFF.

V usage is TRBV27 and J usage is TRBJ1-5, with 7 positions matching TRBD1. Germline loops: CDR1 MNHEY, CDR2 SMNVEV (reference sequence). This CDR3 is 16 amino acids long. The junction had 11 bases not matched to a gene; V was cut back by 5 bases and J by 4 bases. The CDR3 sequence is CASSTSVRTGNQPQHF. The DNA for the CDR3 is TGTGCCAGCAGTACCTCCGTCCGGACAGGTAATCAGCCCCAGCATTTT.

The rearrangement uses TRBV2 and TRBJ2-1; 7 bases align to TRBD1. CDR3 length: 15 amino acids. Germline-derived CDR1 and CDR2 are SNHLY and FYNNEI. V lost 10 bases and J lost 1; bases outside the gene matches: 10. CDR3 bases: TGTGCCACCCTAAGGGGGCTTGGATCCTACAATGAGCAGTTCTTC. It is translated as CATLRGLGSYNEQFF.

The V call is TRBV15, the J call TRBJ1-5; possible D gene TRBD1, 5 bases. The CDR3 extends over 16 amino acids. From germline, CDR1 is LNHNV and CDR2 YYDKDF (reference sequence). V dropped 0 bases and J dropped 2 bases, with 11 bases sitting between them. The CDR3 DNA reads as TGTGCCACCAGCAGAGATCAGGGTTATGGCAATCAGCCCCAGCATTTT. As protein: CATSRDQGYGNQPQHF.

The chain links TRBV6-5 to TRBJ2-2; tentatively, D is TRBD2 (6 bases). The V gene lost 6 bases and the J gene lost 2 bases, with 10 bases spanning the gap. This CDR3 has 14 amino acids. The germline gives CDR1 MNHEY, CDR2 SVGAGI. For the CDR3, the DNA is TGTGCCAGCAGGGGGGGACCAAACACCGGGGAGCTGTTTTTT. Its protein is CASRGGPNTGELFF.

The chain carries TRBV6-1 and TRBJ1-4, with D perhaps matching TRBD1 (5 bases). Germline V CDR1 and CDR2: MNHNS, SASEGT. V gave up 5 bases and J gave up 4 bases, with 11 bases separating them. The CDR3 contains 14 residues. The CDR3 region has the DNA TGTGCCAGCAGTAGGGGTGGGATTAATGAAAAACTGTTTTTT. Protein product: CASSRGGINEKLFF.

This chain joins TRBV19 and TRBJ1-1; D not resolved. This CDR3 spans 12 amino acids. Trimming removed 0 bases from V and 8 bases from J, with 7 bases in between. Germline loops: CDR1 LNHDA, CDR2 SQIVND (reference sequence). The CDR3 nucleotides read TGTGCCAGTAGTATAGAGGAGGGCGAAGCTTTCTTT. Translated, it gives CASSIEEGEAFF. The whole variable domain, remainder taken from reference TRBV19 and TRBJ1-1, is DGGITQSPKYLFRKEGQNVTLSCEQNLNHDAMYWYRQDPGQGLRLIYYSQIVNDFQKGDIAEGYSVSREKKESFPLTVTSAQKNPTAFYLCASSIEEGEAFFGQGTRLTVV.

V usage is TRBV28 and J usage is TRBJ2-5; TRBD2 is a possible D gene (7 bases). The V end was cut by 2 bases, the J end by 5 bases, with 15 bases between. This CDR3 is built from 15 residues. Germline V gene sequence: CDR1 MDHEN, CDR2 SYDVKM. The DNA for the CDR3 is TGTGCCAGCAGTTTACTTGGGGGGGCGAGGGAGACCCAGTACTTC. It yields the protein CASSLLGGARETQYF.

V and J are TRBV27 and TRBJ2-7; TRBD1 matches 8 bases. The germline CDR1 and CDR2 sequences are MNHEY and SMNVEV (reference sequence). The CDR3 length is 15 residues. Trimming removed 7 bases from V and 1 base from J; junction bases left unmatched: 9. CDR3 loop: CASTPAGGPSYEQYF. DNA of the CDR3: TGTGCCAGCACCCCGGCAGGGGGCCCTTCCTACGAGCAGTACTTC.

The rearrangement links TRBV29-1 to TRBJ2-5, with a tentative D call TRBD1 (5 bases). CDR1 and CDR2 from the germline V gene are SQVTM and ANQGSEA. Trimming took off 2 bases at V and 2 bases at J, with 15 bases between the two ends. The CDR3 loop spans 15 amino acids. The CDR3 nucleotides are TGCAGCGTTGAAATAACAGGCACCCTTCAAGAGACCCAGTACTTC. Translated: CSVEITGTLQETQYF.

This clone was counted a few times. The J gene is TRBJ1-5, the V gene TRBV28; no reliable D call. The V gene's germline CDR1 is MDHEN and CDR2 SYDVKM. Trimming left V 3 bases short and J 5 bases short, with 8 bases between. This CDR3 region has 13 residues. The CDR3 is CASSLYGDQPQHF. The CDR3 DNA is TGTGCCAGCAGTTTGTACGGGGATCAGCCCCAGCATTTT.

The rearrangement joins TRBV7-9 to TRBJ2-1; the D gene is possibly TRBD2 (6 bases). CDR1 is SEHNR and CDR2 is FQNEAQ in the germline V gene (reference sequence). The CDR3 runs 14 residues. V lost 7 bases and J lost 5, with 15 bases in between. The CDR3 spells CASNTARENNEQFF. The CDR3 coding sequence is TGTGCCAGCAACACTGCCCGGGAGAACAATGAGCAGTTCTTC.

This chain joins TRBV5-6 and TRBJ1-1; tentative D call: TRBD1 (6 bases). Trimming removed 3 bases from V and 2 bases from J, with 14 bases in between. The CDR3 totals 15 residues. CDR1 and CDR2 from the germline V gene are SGHDT and YYEEEE. This CDR3 is CASSWETGPNTEAFF. The DNA for the CDR3 is TGTGCCAGCAGCTGGGAAACAGGGCCAAACACTGAAGCTTTCTTT.

The J gene is TRBJ2-5, the V gene TRBV28; TRBD1 matches 8 bases. Trimming removed 3 bases from V and 2 bases from J; junction bases left unmatched: 5. This CDR3 is 15 amino acids long. From germline, CDR1 is MDHEN and CDR2 SYDVKM. Here the CDR3 reads CASSFQDRAQETQYF. The CDR3 bases are TGTGCCAGCAGTTTCCAGGACAGGGCGCAAGAGACCCAGTACTTC.

The chain uses TRBV6-1 and TRBJ1-5, with a tentative D call TRBD1 (6 bases). This CDR3 comprises 16 residues. V gave up 1 base and J gave up 4 bases, with 14 bases separating them. CDR1 and CDR2 from the germline V gene are MNHNS and SASEGT. The CDR3 protein is CASSEDPGTINQPQHF. The CDR3 nucleotides are TGTGCCAGCAGTGAAGATCCCGGGACAATTAATCAGCCCCAGCATTTT.

V gene TRBV7-2 combines with J gene TRBJ2-3; 11 bases line up with TRBD1. This CDR3 region has 15 residues. With 5 bases clipped from V and 4 bases from J, the junction kept 5 bases outside the gene matches. Looked up from germline, CDR1 is SGHTA and CDR2 is FQGNSA. The CDR3 DNA reads as TGTGCCAGCAGCCCCTGGACAGGGGGCGCAGATACGCAGTATTTT. Its protein is CASSPWTGGADTQYF.

This sequence joins TRBV30 and TRBJ1-3; 7 bases align to TRBD1. V shed 8 bases, J shed 0 bases, and the junction held 4 bases outside the gene matches. Germline V gives CDR1 GTSNPN, CDR2 SVGIG (reference sequence). The length of the CDR3 is 13 residues. CDR3 residues: CAGRQGSGNTIYF. The CDR3 bases are TGTGCCGGTCGACAGGGCTCTGGAAACACCATATATTTT.

Of note for this clone: Other DNA sequences of this sample code for an identical CDR3. The chain employs TRBV5-1 and TRBJ2-2, with 10 bases identical to TRBD2. The V gene end was trimmed by 3 bases and the J gene end by 1 base; junction bases not matched to a gene: 3. Germline-derived CDR1 and CDR2 are SGHRS and YFSETQ. This CDR3 has 16 amino acids. CDR3 sequence: CASSSGLAVNTGELFF. CDR3 nucleotide sequence: TGCGCCAGCAGCTCAGGACTAGCGGTGAACACCGGGGAGCTGTTTTTT.